This is a list of T cell receptor beta chains from one sample in a study of blood T cells in healthy people across ages. A single record per CDR3 protein comes from TCRdb applying MiXCR to the 5' RACE reads. The data contain a few hundred thousand distinct CDR3 sequences, approximately 26% of them singletons. These data also featured in a second study, about T cells of mothers and their children.

Sequencing was done on a sample of blood. These receptors were taken from a boy aged 2 to 9 in good health. Each CDR3 is given with its conserved first and last residue. Some rows have no size entry. The others give once, few or many, or a class for an expanded clone.

v_call	clone_size	j_call	cdr3_aa
TRBV7-9	few	TRBJ2-7	CASSLVGQEAYEQYF
TRBV7-2	few	TRBJ2-5	CASNRGLAQETQYF
TRBV12-3/TRBV12-4	few	TRBJ2-1	CASSPWDFSYNEQFF
TRBV19	NA	TRBJ1-6	CANGQGARPLHF
TRBV6-6	NA	TRBJ2-5	CASSRRDRVIQETQYF
TRBV27	NA	TRBJ2-2	CASSWATTGELFF
TRBV19	NA	TRBJ2-2	CASSTQGARELFF
TRBV5-1	NA	TRBJ2-6	CATNPGRGSLANVLTF
TRBV10-3	few	NA	CAISPGTFLANEQFF
TRBV5-1	few	TRBJ2-6	CARNYSRDRGLGANVLTF
TRBV6-6	few	TRBJ1-5	CASSYRGDQPQHF
TRBV6-2/TRBV6-3	NA	TRBJ2-4	CASSYLAGGNIQYF
TRBV6-1	NA	TRBJ2-6	CASSDRGRGAGANVLTF
TRBV4-1	NA	TRBJ2-3	CASSRAEAGVVDTQYF
TRBV6-5	once	TRBJ2-7	CASSFLRTSDPYEQYF
TRBV20-1	NA	TRBJ1-4	CSASSLLGEKLFF
TRBV29-1	NA	TRBJ2-3	CSVDHTSSTDTQYF
TRBV29-1	NA	TRBJ2-5	CSGRDPQETQYF
TRBV10-3	NA	TRBJ2-1	CAISESGLAGDSYNEQFF
TRBV20-1	NA	TRBJ2-5	CSAPGTEETQYF
TRBV20-1	NA	TRBJ2-4	CSAEVSAGGPSGKNIQYF
TRBV12-3/TRBV12-4	many	TRBJ2-5	CASTLGVADQETQYF
TRBV6-2/TRBV6-3	NA	TRBJ2-4	CASSNAGQTRAKNIQYF
TRBV27	few	TRBJ2-2	CASSFRLAPGVGELFF
TRBV3-1	many	TRBJ2-5	CASIDQTNQETQYF
TRBV20-1	few	TRBJ1-1	CSARGSMNTEAFF
TRBV12-3/TRBV12-4	NA	TRBJ1-4	CASKPLTGTGKLFF